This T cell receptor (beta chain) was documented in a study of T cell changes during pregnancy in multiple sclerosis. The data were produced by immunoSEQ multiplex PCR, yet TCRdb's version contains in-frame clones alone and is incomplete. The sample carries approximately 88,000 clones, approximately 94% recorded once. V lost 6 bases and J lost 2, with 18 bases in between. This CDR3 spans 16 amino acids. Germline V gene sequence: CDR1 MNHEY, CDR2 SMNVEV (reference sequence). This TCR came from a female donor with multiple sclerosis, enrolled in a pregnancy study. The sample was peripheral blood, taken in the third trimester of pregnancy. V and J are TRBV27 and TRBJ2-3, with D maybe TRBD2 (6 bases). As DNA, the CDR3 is TGTGCCAGCAGCCCCTCTCGGCTAGCGACCACAGATACGCAGTATTTT. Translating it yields CASSPSRLATTDTQYF.